The clone carrying this T cell receptor beta chain was recorded a few times. The target antigen is unknown. The junction had 19 bases not matched to a gene; V was cut back by 7 bases and J by 2 bases. The CDR3 sequence is 18 residues long. The germline CDR1 and CDR2 sequences are MNHEY and SVGEGT. The data stem from a study of T cell repertoires in cytomegalovirus infection. Study overall: CMV epitopes used comprised recently identified HLA-C-restricted ones and well-studied HLA-B-restricted ones. Public TCR beta signature analysis indicated the presence of both CMV infection and matching HLA type. Findings and caveats of the study: Cumulative frequency (of public TCR beta family members) identified carriers of CMV plus the relevant HLA.

One entry per CDR3 protein results from TCRdb running MiXCR on the reads. The table lists approximately 1,000,000 distinct CDR3 sequences, roughly 30% of them singletons, with around 15% in the top ten. This TCR came from a human donor in good health (CMV status not recorded). Some clones in this sample may be carry-over from other donors' samples. This material consisted of cultured CD8+ T cells from PBMCs, taken from culture after CMV antigen stimulation. The chain uses TRBV6-2 or TRBV6-3 and TRBJ2-7, with 8 nucleotides matching TRBD2. CDR3 amino acids: CASTIPSGGSGSPYEQYF. As DNA, the CDR3 is TGTGCCAGCACCATACCATCAGGAGGCAGCGGGAGTCCCTACGAGCAGTACTTC.